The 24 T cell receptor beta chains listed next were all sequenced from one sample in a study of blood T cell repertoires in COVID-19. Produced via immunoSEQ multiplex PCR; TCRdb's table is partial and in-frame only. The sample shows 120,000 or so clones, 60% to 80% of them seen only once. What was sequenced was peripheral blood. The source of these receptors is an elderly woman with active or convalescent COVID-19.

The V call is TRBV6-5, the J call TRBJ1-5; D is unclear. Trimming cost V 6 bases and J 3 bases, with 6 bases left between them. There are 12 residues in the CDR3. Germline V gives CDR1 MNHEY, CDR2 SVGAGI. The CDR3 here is CASRLNNQPQHF. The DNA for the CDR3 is TGTGCCAGCAGATTAAACAATCAGCCCCAGCATTTT.

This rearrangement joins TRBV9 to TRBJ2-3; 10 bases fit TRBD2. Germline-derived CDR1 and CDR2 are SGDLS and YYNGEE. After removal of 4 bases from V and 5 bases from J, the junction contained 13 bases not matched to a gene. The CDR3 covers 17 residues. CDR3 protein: CASSLEGPSGRGDTQYF. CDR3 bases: TGTGCCAGCAGCTTAGAGGGACCTAGCGGGAGAGGAGATACGCAGTATTTT.

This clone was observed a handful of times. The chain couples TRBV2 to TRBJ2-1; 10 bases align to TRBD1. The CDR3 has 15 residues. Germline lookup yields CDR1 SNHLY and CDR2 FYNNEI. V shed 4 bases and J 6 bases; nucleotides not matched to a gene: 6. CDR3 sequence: CASSVSGTGANEQFF. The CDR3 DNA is TGTGCCAGCAGTGTCTCCGGGACAGGGGCCAATGAGCAGTTCTTC. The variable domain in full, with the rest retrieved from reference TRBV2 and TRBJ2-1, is EPEVTQTPSHQVTQMGQEVILRCVPISNHLYFYWYRQILGQKVEFLVSFYNNEISEKSEIFDDQFSVERPDGSNFTLKIRSTKLEDSAMYFCASSVSGTGANEQFFGPGTRLTVL.

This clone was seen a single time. The CDR3 bases are TGTGCCAGCAGGAGGGCTAGCGGGTTGGGGAATGAGCAGTTCTTC. Its translation is CASRRASGLGNEQFF. The rearrangement uses TRBV3-1 (or the pseudogene TRBV3-2) and TRBJ2-1; 8 bases match TRBD2. V lost 6 bases to trimming and J lost 7 bases; unmatched junction nucleotides: 11. Germline V gene sequence: CDR1 LGHDT, CDR2 YNNKEL (reference sequence). This CDR3 spans 15 amino acids.

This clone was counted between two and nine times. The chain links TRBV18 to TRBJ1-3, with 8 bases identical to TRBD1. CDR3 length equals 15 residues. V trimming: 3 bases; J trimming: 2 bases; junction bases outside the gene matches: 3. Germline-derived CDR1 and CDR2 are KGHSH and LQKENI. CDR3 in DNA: TGTGCCAGCTCACCTAGACAGGGGCCTGGAAACACCATATATTTT. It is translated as CASSPRQGPGNTIYF.

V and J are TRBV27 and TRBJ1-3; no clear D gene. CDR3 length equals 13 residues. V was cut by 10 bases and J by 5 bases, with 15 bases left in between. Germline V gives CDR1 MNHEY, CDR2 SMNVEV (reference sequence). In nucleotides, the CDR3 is TGTGCCACCAGAGCGAGATTTCGAAACACCATATATTTT. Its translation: CATRARFRNTIYF.

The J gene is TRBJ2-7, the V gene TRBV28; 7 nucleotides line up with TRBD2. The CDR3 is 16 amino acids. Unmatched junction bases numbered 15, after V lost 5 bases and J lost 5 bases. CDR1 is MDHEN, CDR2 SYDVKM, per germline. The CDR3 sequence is CASSPAQAVRENEQYF. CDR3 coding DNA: TGTGCCAGCAGTCCCGCCCAGGCTGTGCGGGAGAACGAGCAGTACTTC.

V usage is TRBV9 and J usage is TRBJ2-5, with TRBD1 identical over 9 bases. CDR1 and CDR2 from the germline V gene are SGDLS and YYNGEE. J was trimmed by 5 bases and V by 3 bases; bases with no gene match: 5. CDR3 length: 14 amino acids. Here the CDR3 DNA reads TGTGCCAGCAGCGCGGGACAGGGTGAGGAGACCCAGTACTTC. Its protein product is CASSAGQGEETQYF.

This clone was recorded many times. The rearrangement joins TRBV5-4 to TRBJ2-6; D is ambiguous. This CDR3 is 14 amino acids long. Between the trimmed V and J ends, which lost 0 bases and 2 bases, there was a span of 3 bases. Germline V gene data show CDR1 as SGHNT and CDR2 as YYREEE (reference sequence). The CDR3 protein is CASSLATGANVLTF. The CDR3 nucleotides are TGTGCCAGCAGCTTGGCAACTGGGGCCAACGTCCTGACTTTC.

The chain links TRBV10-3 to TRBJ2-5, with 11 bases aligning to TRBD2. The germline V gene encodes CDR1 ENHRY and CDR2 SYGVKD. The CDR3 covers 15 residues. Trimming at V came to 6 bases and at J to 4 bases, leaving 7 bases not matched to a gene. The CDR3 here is CAIRGTSGSSETQYF. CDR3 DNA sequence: TGTGCCATCAGAGGGACTAGCGGCTCCTCAGAGACCCAGTACTTC.

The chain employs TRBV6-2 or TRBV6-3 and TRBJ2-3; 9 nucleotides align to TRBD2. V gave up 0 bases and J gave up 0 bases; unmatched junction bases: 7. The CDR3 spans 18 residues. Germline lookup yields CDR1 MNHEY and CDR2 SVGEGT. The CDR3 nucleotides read TGTGCCAGCAGTTACTCGACTAGCGGTTCGACTAGCACAGATACGCAGTATTTT. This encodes CASSYSTSGSTSTDTQYF.

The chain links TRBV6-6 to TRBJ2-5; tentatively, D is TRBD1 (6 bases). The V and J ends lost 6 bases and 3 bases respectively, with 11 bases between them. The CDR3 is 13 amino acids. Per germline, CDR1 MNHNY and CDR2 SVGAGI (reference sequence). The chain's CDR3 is CASSPRGEETQYF. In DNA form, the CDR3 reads TGTGCCAGCAGCCCCAGGGGTGAAGAGACCCAGTACTTC.

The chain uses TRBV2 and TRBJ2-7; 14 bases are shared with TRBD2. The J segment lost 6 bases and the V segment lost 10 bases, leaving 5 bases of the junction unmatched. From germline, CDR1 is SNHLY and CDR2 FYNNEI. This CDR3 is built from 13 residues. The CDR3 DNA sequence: TGTGCCAAGGGACTAGCGGGAGTAAGCGAGCAGTACTTC. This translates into CAKGLAGVSEQYF. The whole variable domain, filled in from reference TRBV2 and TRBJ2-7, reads EPEVTQTPSHQVTQMGQEVILRCVPISNHLYFYWYRQILGQKVEFLVSFYNNEISEKSEIFDDQFSVERPDGSNFTLKIRSTKLEDSAMYFCAKGLAGVSEQYFGPGTRLTVT.

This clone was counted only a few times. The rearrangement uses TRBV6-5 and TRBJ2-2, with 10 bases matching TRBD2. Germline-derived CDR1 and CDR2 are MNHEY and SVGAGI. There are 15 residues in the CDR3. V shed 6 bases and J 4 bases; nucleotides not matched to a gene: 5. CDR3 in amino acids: CASSRLAGPTGELFF. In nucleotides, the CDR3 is TGTGCCAGCAGCCGACTAGCGGGTCCCACCGGGGAGCTGTTTTTT.

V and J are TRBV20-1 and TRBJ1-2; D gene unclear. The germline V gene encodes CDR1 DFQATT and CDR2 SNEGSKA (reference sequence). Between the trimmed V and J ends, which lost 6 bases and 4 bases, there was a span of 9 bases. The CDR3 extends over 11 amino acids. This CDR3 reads CSAGIFYGYTF. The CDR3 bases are TGCAGTGCGGGCATTTTCTATGGCTACACCTTC.

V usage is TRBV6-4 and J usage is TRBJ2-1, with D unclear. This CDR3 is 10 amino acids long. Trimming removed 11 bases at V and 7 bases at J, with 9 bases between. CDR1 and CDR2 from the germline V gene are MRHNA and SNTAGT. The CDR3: CAPAVNEQFF. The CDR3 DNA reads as TGTGCCCCCGCGGTAAATGAGCAGTTCTTC.

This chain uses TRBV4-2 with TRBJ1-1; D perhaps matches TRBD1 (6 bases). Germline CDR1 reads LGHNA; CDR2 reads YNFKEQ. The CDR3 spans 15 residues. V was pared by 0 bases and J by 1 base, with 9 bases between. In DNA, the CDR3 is TGTGCCAGCAGCCAAGATCAGGACAGGAACACTGAAGCTTTCTTT. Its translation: CASSQDQDRNTEAFF.

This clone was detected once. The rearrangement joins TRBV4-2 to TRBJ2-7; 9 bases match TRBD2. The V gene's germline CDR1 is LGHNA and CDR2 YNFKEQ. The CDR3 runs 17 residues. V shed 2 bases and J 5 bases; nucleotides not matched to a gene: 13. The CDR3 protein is CASSQLTSGVSSNEQYF. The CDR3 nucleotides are TGTGCCAGCAGCCAACTGACTAGCGGAGTCTCGTCCAACGAGCAGTACTTC.

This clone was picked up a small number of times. The CDR3: CASSLRRQTNTEAFF. The DNA for the CDR3 is TGTGCCAGCAGCTTACGGCGACAGACGAACACTGAAGCTTTCTTT. The J gene is TRBJ1-1, the V gene TRBV7-9; a weak D match, TRBD1 (5 bases). Germline V CDR1 and CDR2: SEHNR, FQNEAQ (reference sequence). V gave up 2 bases and J gave up 1 base, with 11 bases separating them. This CDR3 region has 15 residues.

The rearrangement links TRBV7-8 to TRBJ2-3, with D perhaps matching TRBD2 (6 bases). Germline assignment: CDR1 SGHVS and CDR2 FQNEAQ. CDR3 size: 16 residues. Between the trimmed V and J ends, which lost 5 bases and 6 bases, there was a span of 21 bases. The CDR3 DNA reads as TGTGCCAGCAGCGCCAGACCTAGCGACCCGATCGATACGCAGTATTTT. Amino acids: CASSARPSDPIDTQYF.

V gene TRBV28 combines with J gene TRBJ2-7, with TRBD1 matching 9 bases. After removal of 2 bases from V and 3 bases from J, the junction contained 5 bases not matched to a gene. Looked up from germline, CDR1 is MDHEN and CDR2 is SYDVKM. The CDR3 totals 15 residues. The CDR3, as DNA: TGTGCCAGCAGTTTAGGGACAGGGACCTTCTACGAGCAGTACTTC. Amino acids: CASSLGTGTFYEQYF. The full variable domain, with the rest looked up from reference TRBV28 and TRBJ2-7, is DVKVTQSSRYLVKRTGEKVFLECVQDMDHENMFWYRQDPGLGLRLIYFSYDVKMKEKGDIPEGYSVSREKKERFSLILESASTNQTSMYLCASSLGTGTFYEQYFGPGTRLTVT.

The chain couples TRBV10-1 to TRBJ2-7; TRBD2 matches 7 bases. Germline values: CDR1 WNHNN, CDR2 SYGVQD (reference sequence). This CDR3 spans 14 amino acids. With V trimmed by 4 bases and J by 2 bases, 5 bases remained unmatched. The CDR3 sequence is CASSVAGVPYEQYF. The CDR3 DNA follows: TGCGCCAGCAGTGTCGCGGGGGTACCCTACGAGCAGTACTTC.

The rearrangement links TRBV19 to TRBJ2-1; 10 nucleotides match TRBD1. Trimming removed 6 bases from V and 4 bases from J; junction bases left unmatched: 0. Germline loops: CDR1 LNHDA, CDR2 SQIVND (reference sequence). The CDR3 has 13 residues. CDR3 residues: CASRDRGYNEQFF. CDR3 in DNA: TGTGCCAGTAGGGACAGGGGGTACAATGAGCAGTTCTTC.

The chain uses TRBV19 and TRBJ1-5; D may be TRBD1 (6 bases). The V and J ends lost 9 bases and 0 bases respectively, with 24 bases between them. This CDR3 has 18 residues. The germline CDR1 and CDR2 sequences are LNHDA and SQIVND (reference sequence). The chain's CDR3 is CASSGGGTRGYSNQPQHF. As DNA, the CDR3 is TGTGCCAGCTCCGGGGGGGGCACCAGGGGCTATAGCAATCAGCCCCAGCATTTT.